The rows below give T cell receptor beta chains drawn from one sample of a study of shared clonotypes between healthy human individuals. Some clones are missing from TCRdb's copy, which holds only in-frame ones; the method was immunoSEQ multiplex PCR. The table has a few hundred thousand clones, 50% to 75% seen once. The sequencing sample was made of memory CD4+ T cells sorted from blood. Every receptor here comes from a man under 40 in good health. The CDR3 runs from the conserved cysteine through the conserved F or W. The order of the fields is clone size, CDR3 length, D gene, J gene, V gene, CDR3 DNA, CDR3 protein. A D gene is named only where the DNA matches it firmly. Rows may omit the clone size; those that give it use once, few, many or a size class.

abundance: few; len: 15; d_gene: .; j_gene: TRBJ2-5; v_gene: TRBV5-4; CDR3nt: TGTGCCAGCAGCTTGGGGGGACGTATCGAGGAGACCCAGTACTTC; CDR3aa: CASSLGGRIEETQYF
abundance: .; len: 15; d_gene: .; j_gene: TRBJ2-2; v_gene: TRBV7-2; CDR3nt: TGTGCCAGCAGCTTCCGGGCCCAGAACACCGGGGAGCTGTTTTTT; CDR3aa: CASSFRAQNTGELFF
abundance: .; len: 13; d_gene: .; j_gene: TRBJ2-2; v_gene: TRBV11-2; CDR3nt: TGTGCCAGCAGCTTATCCGGTGGCGGGGAGCTGTTTTTT; CDR3aa: CASSLSGGGELFF
abundance: .; len: 15; d_gene: .; j_gene: TRBJ2-1; v_gene: TRBV5-1; CDR3nt: TGCGCCAGCAGCCAGAGGGGGGGTACGCCTAGTGAGCAGTTCTTC; CDR3aa: CASSQRGGTPSEQFF
abundance: .; len: 16; d_gene: .; j_gene: TRBJ1-2; v_gene: TRBV11-1; CDR3nt: TGTGCCAGCAGCTGGACCAGCCGGGGGCGGGAAGATGGCTACACCTTC; CDR3aa: CASSWTSRGREDGYTF
abundance: .; len: 15; d_gene: .; j_gene: TRBJ2-2; v_gene: TRBV5-1; CDR3nt: TGCGCCAGCAGAATTGAGGGACTTTACACCGGGGAGCTGTTTTTT; CDR3aa: CASRIEGLYTGELFF
abundance: once; len: 12; d_gene: .; j_gene: TRBJ1-2; v_gene: TRBV12-5; CDR3nt: TGTGCTAGTGGTTTGGGCAGCTATGGCTACACCTTC; CDR3aa: CASGLGSYGYTF
abundance: .; len: 15; d_gene: .; j_gene: TRBJ1-4; v_gene: TRBV25-1; CDR3nt: TGTGCCAGCAGTGAACCCAGGGTGGGAAGGGAAAAACTGTTTTTT; CDR3aa: CASSEPRVGREKLFF
abundance: .; len: 9; d_gene: .; j_gene: TRBJ1-5; v_gene: TRBV20-1; CDR3nt: TGCAGTGGGGTTCCGCCCCAGCATTTT; CDR3aa: CSGVPPQHF
abundance: many; len: 14; d_gene: .; j_gene: TRBJ2-3; v_gene: TRBV7-9; CDR3nt: TGTGCCAGCAGCCCGACGCTAGGTGCAGATACGCAGTATTTT; CDR3aa: CASSPTLGADTQYF
abundance: many; len: 14; d_gene: .; j_gene: TRBJ2-1; v_gene: TRBV5-6; CDR3nt: TGTGCCAGCAGCTTGGACTTGAAAGTCAATGAGCAGTTCTTC; CDR3aa: CASSLDLKVNEQFF
abundance: .; len: 16; d_gene: .; j_gene: TRBJ2-1; v_gene: TRBV29-1; CDR3nt: TGCAGCGTTGAAGTAGGGGGGCCTAGCTCCTACAATGAGCAGTTCTTC; CDR3aa: CSVEVGGPSSYNEQFF
abundance: .; len: 17; d_gene: TRBD1; j_gene: TRBJ1-1; v_gene: TRBV19; CDR3nt: TGTGCCAGTAGTATACGACAGGGGGTCAACATGAACACTGAAGCTTTCTTT; CDR3aa: CASSIRQGVNMNTEAFF
abundance: many; len: 14; d_gene: .; j_gene: TRBJ2-3; v_gene: TRBV10-1; CDR3nt: TGCGCCAGCAGTGAGAACCCGACCACAGATACGCAGTATTTT; CDR3aa: CASSENPTTDTQYF
abundance: few; len: 15; d_gene: .; j_gene: TRBJ2-6; v_gene: TRBV27; CDR3nt: TGTGCCAGCAGTCTCAGCCACTCTGGGGCCAACGTCCTGACTTTC; CDR3aa: CASSLSHSGANVLTF
abundance: .; len: 13; d_gene: .; j_gene: TRBJ2-7; v_gene: TRBV7-9; CDR3nt: TGTGCCAGCAGCCAAGACCGGAGTTCGGCGCAGTACTTC; CDR3aa: CASSQDRSSAQYF
abundance: .; len: 13; d_gene: .; j_gene: TRBJ2-4; v_gene: TRBV29-1; CDR3nt: TGCAGCGTTGCTGCAGGGAGTAAAAACATTCAGTACTTC; CDR3aa: CSVAAGSKNIQYF
abundance: many; len: 15; d_gene: TRBD1; j_gene: TRBJ1-4; v_gene: TRBV2; CDR3nt: TGTGCCAGCAGCGATACAGGGGGCGTTTATGAAAAACTGTTTTTT; CDR3aa: CASSDTGGVYEKLFF
abundance: .; len: 14; d_gene: .; j_gene: TRBJ1-1; v_gene: TRBV18; CDR3nt: TGTGCCAGCTCACCAATTGGGGGTTTGGCTGAAGCTTTCTTT; CDR3aa: CASSPIGGLAEAFF
abundance: .; len: 13; d_gene: .; j_gene: TRBJ2-3; v_gene: TRBV7-7; CDR3nt: TGTGCCAGCAGCCCCGAGAACGGGAACACGCAGTATTTT; CDR3aa: CASSPENGNTQYF
abundance: .; len: 16; d_gene: TRBD2; j_gene: TRBJ2-5; v_gene: TRBV5-1; CDR3nt: TGCGCCAGCACCTTGCTGGGCGGGAGTACTTTTGAGACCCAGTACTTC; CDR3aa: CASTLLGGSTFETQYF
abundance: .; len: 13; d_gene: TRBD2; j_gene: TRBJ2-1; v_gene: TRBV7-9; CDR3nt: TGTGCCAGCAGCTCAACTAGCGGGGGTGAGCAGTTCTTC; CDR3aa: CASSSTSGGEQFF
abundance: .; len: 14; d_gene: .; j_gene: TRBJ2-5; v_gene: TRBV30; CDR3nt: TGTGCCTGGAGTGTAGGGGGGGGAGGAGAGACCCAGTACTTC; CDR3aa: CAWSVGGGGETQYF
abundance: .; len: 16; d_gene: .; j_gene: TRBJ2-7; v_gene: TRBV7-2; CDR3nt: TGTGCCAGCAGCTTAGCGGGGGGGCTCGAATCGAGGGAGCAGTACTTC; CDR3aa: CASSLAGGLESREQYF
abundance: .; len: 14; d_gene: TRBD2; j_gene: TRBJ2-3; v_gene: TRBV29-1; CDR3nt: TGCAGCGTTGAAGGCCTAGCGGATCTTTATACGCAGTATTTT; CDR3aa: CSVEGLADLYTQYF
abundance: .; len: 16; d_gene: .; j_gene: TRBJ1-2; v_gene: TRBV5-6; CDR3nt: TGTGCCAGCAGCTTACCCTCGAGAGCCTCTAACTATGGCTACACCTTC; CDR3aa: CASSLPSRASNYGYTF
abundance: .; len: 14; d_gene: TRBD2; j_gene: TRBJ2-2; v_gene: TRBV27; CDR3nt: TGTGCCAGCAGTGTAGCGGGTTTTATCGGGGAGCTGTTTTTT; CDR3aa: CASSVAGFIGELFF
abundance: .; len: 12; d_gene: .; j_gene: TRBJ2-1; v_gene: TRBV10-2; CDR3nt: TGCGCCAGCAGTGGACAGAACAATGAGCAGTTCTTC; CDR3aa: CASSGQNNEQFF
abundance: many; len: 17; d_gene: TRBD1; j_gene: TRBJ1-5; v_gene: TRBV28; CDR3nt: TGTGCCAGCAGTTTCCACTGGACAGGGGGGAGCAATCAGCCCCAGCATTTT; CDR3aa: CASSFHWTGGSNQPQHF
abundance: .; len: 14; d_gene: .; j_gene: TRBJ2-2; v_gene: TRBV14; CDR3nt: TGTGCCAGCAGCCAAGAAAGGGTCACCGGGGAGCTGTTTTTT; CDR3aa: CASSQERVTGELFF
abundance: .; len: 13; d_gene: .; j_gene: TRBJ2-7; v_gene: TRBV5-4; CDR3nt: TGTGCCAGCAGCGTCGGGACTTTTTACGAGCAGTACTTC; CDR3aa: CASSVGTFYEQYF
abundance: .; len: 15; d_gene: TRBD1; j_gene: TRBJ2-1; v_gene: TRBV27; CDR3nt: TGTGCCAGCAGTTCCCGGGACAGCTACTACAATGAGCAGTTCTTC; CDR3aa: CASSSRDSYYNEQFF
abundance: .; len: 15; d_gene: .; j_gene: TRBJ1-2; v_gene: TRBV28; CDR3nt: TGTGCCAGCAGTTTGGGGGCGGGAGATCGCTATGGCTACACCTTC; CDR3aa: CASSLGAGDRYGYTF
abundance: .; len: 13; d_gene: .; j_gene: TRBJ1-2; v_gene: TRBV5-1; CDR3nt: TGCGCCAGCAGCCAGGGGTCTAACTATGGCTACACCTTC; CDR3aa: CASSQGSNYGYTF
abundance: .; len: 14; d_gene: TRBD2; j_gene: TRBJ2-5; v_gene: TRBV9; CDR3nt: TGTGCCAGCAGCGTGGGACTAACTTTGGAGACCCAGTACTTC; CDR3aa: CASSVGLTLETQYF
abundance: few; len: 11; d_gene: .; j_gene: TRBJ2-7; v_gene: TRBV11-2; CDR3nt: TGTGCCAGCAGCTGGTCCTACGAGCAGTACTTC; CDR3aa: CASSWSYEQYF
abundance: .; len: 15; d_gene: .; j_gene: TRBJ2-7; v_gene: TRBV5-1; CDR3nt: TGCGCCAGCAGCTTGGCACGGCGGATGGCAGGGGAGCAGTACTTC; CDR3aa: CASSLARRMAGEQYF
abundance: many; len: 14; d_gene: TRBD2; j_gene: TRBJ2-7; v_gene: TRBV7-2; CDR3nt: TGTGCCAGCAGCCGAGGACTAGCCCCCCACGAGCAGTACTTC; CDR3aa: CASSRGLAPHEQYF
abundance: once; len: 13; d_gene: .; j_gene: TRBJ2-2; v_gene: TRBV18; CDR3nt: TGTGCCAGCTCACCAAACGAGGCCGGGGAGCTGTTTTTT; CDR3aa: CASSPNEAGELFF
abundance: .; len: 16; d_gene: TRBD2; j_gene: TRBJ2-3; v_gene: TRBV5-5; CDR3nt: TGTGCCAGCAGCTACAGAGCGGGAGTATTCACAGATACGCAGTATTTT; CDR3aa: CASSYRAGVFTDTQYF
abundance: .; len: 13; d_gene: TRBD1; j_gene: TRBJ2-5; v_gene: TRBV29-1; CDR3nt: TGCAGCGTTGAGAGACAGGGGAGGGAGACCCAGTACTTC; CDR3aa: CSVERQGRETQYF
abundance: .; len: 15; d_gene: .; j_gene: TRBJ1-3; v_gene: TRBV6-5; CDR3nt: TGTGCCAGCAGGATTACAGGGACATCTGGAAACACCATATATTTT; CDR3aa: CASRITGTSGNTIYF